Listed below are T cell receptor beta chains from one sample, sequenced in a study of regulatory T cells in long-lasting Graves disease. From the multiplex PCR reads, TCRdb called clonotypes with MiXCR, one entry per CDR3 protein. The profile covers a few hundred thousand distinct CDR3 sequences, with 20% to 30% appearing a single time and around 24% taken by the ten largest. The starting material was peripheral blood mononuclear cells (PBMCs), obtained when the disease was refractory, from a patient treated with antithyroid drugs. Receptors originate from a female donor with Graves disease. Each CDR3 is given with its conserved first and last residue. The D gene is left open where the match is weak. Size tells how often a clone was seen (once, few, many) or the class of an expanded clone, and some rows leave it out.

d_gene,j_gene,abundance,v_gene,CDR3aa,CDR3nt
TRBD1,TRBJ1-2,many,TRBV29-1,CSAEDRGISGGYTF,TGCAGCGCAGAAGACAGGGGGATCTCTGGTGGCTACACCTTC
NA,TRBJ2-7,NA,TRBV29-1,CSVDRVGSYEQYF,TGCAGCGTTGACAGGGTAGGCTCCTACGAGCAGTACTTC
NA,TRBJ2-1,NA,TRBV7-9,CASNQGGGGTSQFF,TGTGCCAGCAACCAAGGGGGCGGCGGGACTAGTCAGTTCTTC
NA,TRBJ1-2,NA,TRBV5-5,CASSTTDASNYGYTF,TGTGCCAGCAGCACAACCGACGCAAGCAACTATGGCTACACCTTC
NA,TRBJ1-2,many,TRBV7-8,CASSLARQERGYTF,TGTGCCAGCAGCTTAGCGAGACAAGAGAGGGGCTACACCTTC
NA,TRBJ2-7,NA,TRBV19,CASSRDTRSYEQYF,TGTGCCAGTAGTAGGGACACTCGCTCCTACGAGCAGTACTTC
NA,TRBJ1-1,NA,TRBV28,CASSLRGGANTEAFF,TGTGCCAGCAGTTTAAGGGGTGGTGCGAACACTGAAGCTTTCTTT
TRBD1,TRBJ2-7,NA,TRBV5-5,CASSLNRDRAYEQYF,TGTGCCAGCAGCTTAAACCGGGACAGGGCCTACGAGCAGTACTTC
NA,TRBJ1-1,few,TRBV25-1,CASSEYPSTEAFF,TGTGCCAGCAGTGAATACCCAAGCACTGAAGCTTTCTTT
NA,TRBJ1-2,NA,TRBV19,CASTNPRVGDNYGYTF,TGTGCCAGTACCAATCCTCGGGTGGGAGATAACTATGGCTACACCTTC
NA,TRBJ1-2,NA,TRBV4-1,CASSQATGVEFVLSYGYTF,TGCGCCAGCAGCCAGGCGACGGGGGTTGAGTTCGTATTGTCCTATGGCTACACCTTC
TRBD1,TRBJ1-4,NA,TRBV19,CASSLGQPLEKLFF,TGTGCCAGTAGTTTGGGACAGCCGCTTGAAAAACTGTTTTTT
NA,TRBJ2-1,NA,TRBV29-1,CSVEGGHRAEGQQFF,TGCAGCGTTGAAGGCGGCCACAGGGCGGAAGGGCAGCAGTTCTTC
NA,TRBJ2-4,NA,TRBV5-5,CASSLDQNIQYF,TGTGCCAGCAGCTTGGACCAAAACATTCAGTACTTC
NA,TRBJ1-6,few,TRBV18,CASSPGGTSPLHF,TGTGCCAGCTCACCCGGAGGGACTTCACCCCTCCACTTT
TRBD1,TRBJ1-2,many,TRBV27,CASRRPGTGSYGYTF,TGTGCCAGCAGACGTCCCGGGACAGGTTCCTATGGCTACACCTTC
NA,TRBJ2-7,NA,TRBV6-5,CASSYASVQYF,TGTGCCAGCAGTTACGCATCCGTGCAGTACTTC
TRBD2,TRBJ2-2,once,TRBV19,CASRNSGRWSGELFF,TGTGCCAGTAGAAATAGCGGGAGGTGGTCCGGGGAGCTGTTCTTT
NA,TRBJ2-2,NA,TRBV28,CASRHSNTGELFF,TGTGCCAGCAGACATTCAAACACCGGGGAGCTGTTTTTT